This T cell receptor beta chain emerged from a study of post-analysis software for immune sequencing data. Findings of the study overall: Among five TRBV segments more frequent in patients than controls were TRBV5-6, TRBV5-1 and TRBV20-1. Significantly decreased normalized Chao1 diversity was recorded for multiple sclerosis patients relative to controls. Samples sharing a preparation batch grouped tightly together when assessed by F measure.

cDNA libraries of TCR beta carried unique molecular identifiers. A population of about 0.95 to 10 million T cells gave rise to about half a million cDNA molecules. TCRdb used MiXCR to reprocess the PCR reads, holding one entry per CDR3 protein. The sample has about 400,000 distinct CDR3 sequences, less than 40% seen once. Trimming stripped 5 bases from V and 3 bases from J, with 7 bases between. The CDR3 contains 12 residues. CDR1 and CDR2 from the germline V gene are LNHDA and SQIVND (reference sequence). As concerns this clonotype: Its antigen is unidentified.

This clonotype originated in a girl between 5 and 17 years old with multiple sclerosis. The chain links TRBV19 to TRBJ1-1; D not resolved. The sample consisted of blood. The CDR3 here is CASSGQDTEAFF. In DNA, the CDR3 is TGTGCCAGTAGTGGCCAGGACACTGAAGCTTTCTTT.